These 15 T cell receptor beta chains came from one sample sequenced in a study of beta chain features in type 1 diabetes. Investigators reverse transcribed all isolated RNA, so they sequenced expressed TCRB transcripts. Libraries were prepared by immunoSEQ multiplex PCR; TCRdb keeps only in-frame clonotypes and omits some of them. The repertoire holds under 900,000 clones, with roughly 15% as singletons. Material for sequencing was naive CD4+ T cells from blood. The source is a woman between 18 and 29 years old in good health.

This clone occurred a few times. The rearrangement uses TRBV5-6 and TRBJ2-7; D possibly corresponds to TRBD2 (6 bases). V lost 4 bases and J 12 bases, leaving 17 bases between the germline ends. This CDR3 spans 12 amino acids. Germline values: CDR1 SGHDT, CDR2 YYEEEE. The DNA of the CDR3 is TGTGCCAGCAGCCGGAGGGACGGGGAACGGTACTTC. It codes for CASSRRDGERYF.

V is TRBV7-2 and J is TRBJ2-7; the D gene is possibly TRBD2 (5 bases). The CDR3 is 14 residues long. Trimming removed 1 base at V and 2 bases at J, with 9 bases between. Germline V gives CDR1 SGHTA, CDR2 FQGNSA. This CDR3 reads CASSLVSGPYEQYF. CDR3 nucleotide sequence: TGTGCCAGCAGCTTAGTGAGCGGCCCCTACGAGCAGTACTTC. Together with reference TRBV7-2 and TRBJ2-7, the CDR3 gives the full variable domain: GAGVSQSPSNKVTEKGKDVELRCDPISGHTALYWYRQSLGQGLEFLIYFQGNSAPDKSGLPSDRFSAERTGGSVSTLTIQRTQQEDSAVYLCASSLVSGPYEQYFGPGTRLTVT.

The J gene is TRBJ2-7, the V gene TRBV6-5, with TRBD1 identical over 8 bases. The germline CDR1 and CDR2 sequences are MNHEY and SVGAGI. This CDR3 region has 15 residues. After removal of 2 bases from V and 1 base from J, the junction contained 4 bases not matched to a gene. The CDR3 is CASSYGGTGSYEQYF. In DNA form, the CDR3 reads TGTGCCAGCAGTTACGGCGGGACAGGATCCTACGAGCAGTACTTC.

For the CDR3, the DNA is TGCGCCAGCAGCCAAAAGATAGTGACAAGCCGTGCCACTAATGAAAAACTGTTTTTT. It translates to CASSQKIVTSRATNEKLFF. This chain links TRBV4-3 with TRBJ1-4; no clear D. CDR3 size: 19 residues. Trimming removed 2 bases at V and 2 bases at J, with 21 bases between. Per the germline V gene, CDR1 is LGHNA and CDR2 is YSLEER.

The V gene is TRBV5-4, the J gene TRBJ2-3; perhaps TRBD2 as D (6 bases). Looked up from germline, CDR1 is SGHNT and CDR2 is YYREEE (reference sequence). CDR3 size: 16 residues. Trimming left V 4 bases short and J 2 bases short, with 17 bases between. CDR3 in DNA: TGTGCCAGCAGCGTACAGAGGGGACTGCCCACAGATACGCAGTATTTT. It yields the protein CASSVQRGLPTDTQYF.

This chain connects TRBV20-1 to TRBJ2-1; no firm D call. This CDR3 contains 11 residues. Germline lookup yields CDR1 DFQATT and CDR2 SNEGSKA (reference sequence). V gave up 3 bases and J gave up 10 bases, with 10 bases separating them. CDR3 region: CSASDKYEQFF. DNA for the CDR3: TGCAGTGCTAGCGACAAATACGAGCAGTTCTTC.

Turning to this clone: Given a much more abundant clone one base away, this may be a read error. The DNA for the CDR3 is TGTGCCAGCAGTTGGGACAATGAGCAGTTCTTC. Translating gives CASSWDNEQFF. This sequence joins TRBV5-6 and TRBJ2-1; no definite D call. The CDR3 contains 11 residues. Trimming left V 5 bases short and J 5 bases short, with 5 bases between. CDR1 and CDR2 (germline): SGHDT, YYEEEE.

This clone was seen more than once but under ten times. The rearrangement uses TRBV4-1 and TRBJ1-3; D is undetermined. V lost 0 bases and J lost 3, with 6 bases in between. Germline assignment: CDR1 MGHRA and CDR2 YSYEKL. This CDR3 has 14 amino acids. This CDR3 is CASSQERGGNTIYF. CDR3 coding DNA: TGCGCCAGCAGCCAAGAGAGAGGTGGAAACACCATATATTTT.

The chain carries TRBV18 and TRBJ1-1; D not resolved. This CDR3 spans 13 amino acids. The V end was cut by 7 bases, the J end by 1 base, with 10 bases between. CDR1 and CDR2 from the germline V gene are KGHSH and LQKENI. The CDR3 loop is CASFRQQNTEAFF. The CDR3 DNA sequence: TGTGCCAGCTTTCGGCAGCAGAACACTGAAGCTTTCTTT.

The CDR3 coding sequence is TGCGCCAGCAGAGAAGCGGGACAGCCTCTTGCTTTTCCCTATGGCTACACCTTC. Amino acids: CASREAGQPLAFPYGYTF. The rearrangement links TRBV4-1 to TRBJ1-2; 7 bases map to TRBD1. J was trimmed by 4 bases and V by 6 bases; bases with no gene match: 20. Germline V gene lookup returns CDR1 MGHRA and CDR2 YSYEKL. The CDR3 consists of 18 residues.

This chain uses TRBV5-1 with TRBJ1-2; weak D call: TRBD1 (5 bases). The ends were cut back, 0 bases at V and 4 bases at J, with 7 bases in the middle. The CDR3 totals 13 residues. Per germline, CDR1 SGHRS and CDR2 YFSETQ. CDR3 region: CASSLGQFYGYTF. The CDR3 bases are TGCGCCAGCAGCTTGGGACAGTTCTATGGCTACACCTTC.

This clone appeared a few times. J is TRBJ2-2 and V is TRBV4-1; D unresolved. The CDR3 is made up of 16 amino acids. Deletions cut 3 bases from V and 0 bases from J, with 11 bases between. Germline-derived CDR1 and CDR2 are MGHRA and YSYEKL. CDR3 sequence reads: CASSHLMITNTGELFF. DNA for the CDR3: TGCGCCAGCAGCCATCTGATGATAACGAACACCGGGGAGCTGTTTTTT.

This clone was recorded a few times. J is TRBJ2-7 and V is TRBV28, with D perhaps TRBD2 (5 bases). Trimming shortened V by 6 bases and J by 6 bases, and 15 bases separated the two germline ends. The CDR3 has 13 amino acids. In germline, CDR1 is MDHEN, CDR2 SYDVKM. This CDR3 is CASSPRLRGEQYF. CDR3 DNA: TGTGCCAGCAGCCCTAGACTACGGGGCGAGCAGTACTTC.

Concerning this clone itself: At one boundary the junction diverges from the germline segment, which might be a read error. The sample has other DNA sequences that encode this CDR3 too. The chain combines TRBV11-2 with TRBJ2-7, with TRBD1 identical over 7 bases. The CDR3 loop spans 12 amino acids. The germline V gene has CDR1 SGHAT and CDR2 FQNNGV. The CDR3 here is CASSRDSYEQYF. In DNA form, the CDR3 reads TGCGCCAGCAGCAGGGACAGCTACGAGCAGTACTTC. Full variable domain (outside the CDR3, taken from reference TRBV11-2 and TRBJ2-7): EAGVAQSPRYKIIEKRQSVAFWCNPISGHATLYWYQQILGQGPKLLIQFQNNGVVDDSQLPKDRFSAERLKGVDSTLKIQPAKLEDSAVYLCASSRDSYEQYFGPGTRLTVT.

This clone was found a few times. This chain connects TRBV6-5 to TRBJ2-1; D possibly matches TRBD1 or TRBD2 (5 bases each). V was trimmed by 2 bases and J by 4 bases, leaving 12 bases between them. The CDR3 spans 15 residues. Germline assignment: CDR1 MNHEY and CDR2 SVGAGI. The CDR3 spells CASSYTRDGYNEQFF. The DNA for the CDR3 is TGTGCCAGCAGTTACACTCGGGACGGTTACAATGAGCAGTTCTTC.